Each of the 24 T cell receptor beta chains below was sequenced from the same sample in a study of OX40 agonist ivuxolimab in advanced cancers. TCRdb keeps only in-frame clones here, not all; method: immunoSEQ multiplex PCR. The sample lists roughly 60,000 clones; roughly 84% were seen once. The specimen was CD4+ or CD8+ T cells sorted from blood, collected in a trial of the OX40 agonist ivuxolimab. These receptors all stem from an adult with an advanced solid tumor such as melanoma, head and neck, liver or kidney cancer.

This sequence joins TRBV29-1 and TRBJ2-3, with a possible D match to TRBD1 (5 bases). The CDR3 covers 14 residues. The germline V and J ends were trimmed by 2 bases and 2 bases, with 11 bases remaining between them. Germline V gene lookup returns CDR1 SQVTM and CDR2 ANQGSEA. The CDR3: CSVEIGVTTDTQYF. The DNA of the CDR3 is TGCAGCGTTGAAATAGGGGTCACCACAGATACGCAGTATTTT.

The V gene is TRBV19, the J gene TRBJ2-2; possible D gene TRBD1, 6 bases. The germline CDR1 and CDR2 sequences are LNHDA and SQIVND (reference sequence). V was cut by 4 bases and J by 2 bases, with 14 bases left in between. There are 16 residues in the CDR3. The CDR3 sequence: CASSKRARGNTGELFF. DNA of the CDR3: TGTGCCAGTAGTAAAAGGGCCAGGGGAAACACCGGGGAGCTGTTTTTT. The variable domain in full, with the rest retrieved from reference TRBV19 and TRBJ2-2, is DGGITQSPKYLFRKEGQNVTLSCEQNLNHDAMYWYRQDPGQGLRLIYYSQIVNDFQKGDIAEGYSVSREKKESFPLTVTSAQKNPTAFYLCASSKRARGNTGELFFGEGSRLTVL.

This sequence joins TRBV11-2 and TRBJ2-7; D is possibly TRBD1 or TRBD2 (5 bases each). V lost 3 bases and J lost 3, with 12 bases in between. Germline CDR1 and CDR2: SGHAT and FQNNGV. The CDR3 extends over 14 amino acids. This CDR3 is CASSFTGTGYEQYF. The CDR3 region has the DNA TGTGCCAGCAGCTTTACCGGGACGGGCTACGAGCAGTACTTC.

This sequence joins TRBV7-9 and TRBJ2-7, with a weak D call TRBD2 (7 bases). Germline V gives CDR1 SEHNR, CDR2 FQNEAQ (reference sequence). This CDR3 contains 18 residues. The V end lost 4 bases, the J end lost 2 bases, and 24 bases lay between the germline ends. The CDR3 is CASSSELYGGGRAYEQYF. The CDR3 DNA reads TGTGCCAGCAGCTCCGAACTCTATGGCGGGGGCCGAGCCTACGAGCAGTACTTC.

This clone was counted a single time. The CDR3 reads CASSLGQGIGETQYF. As DNA, the CDR3 is TGTGCCAGCAGCCTGGGACAGGGGATCGGAGAGACCCAGTACTTC. The chain uses TRBV11-2 and TRBJ2-5; 10 bases agree with TRBD1. This CDR3 region has 15 residues. In germline, CDR1 is SGHAT, CDR2 FQNNGV. The junction had 7 bases not matched to a gene; V was cut back by 5 bases and J by 4 bases.

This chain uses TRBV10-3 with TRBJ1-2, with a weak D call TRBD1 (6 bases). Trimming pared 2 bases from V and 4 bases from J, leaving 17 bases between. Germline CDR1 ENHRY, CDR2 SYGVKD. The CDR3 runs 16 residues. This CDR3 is CAISETAGGQGYGYTF. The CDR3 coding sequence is TGTGCCATCAGTGAGACAGCCGGGGGGCAAGGCTATGGCTACACCTTC.

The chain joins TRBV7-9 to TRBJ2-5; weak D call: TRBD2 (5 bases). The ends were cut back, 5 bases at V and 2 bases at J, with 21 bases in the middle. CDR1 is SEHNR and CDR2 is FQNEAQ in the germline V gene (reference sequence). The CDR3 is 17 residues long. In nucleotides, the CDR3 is TGTGCCAGCAGCCCCGGAGGACTCCTCCCCCAACAAGAGACCCAGTACTTC. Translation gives CASSPGGLLPQQETQYF.

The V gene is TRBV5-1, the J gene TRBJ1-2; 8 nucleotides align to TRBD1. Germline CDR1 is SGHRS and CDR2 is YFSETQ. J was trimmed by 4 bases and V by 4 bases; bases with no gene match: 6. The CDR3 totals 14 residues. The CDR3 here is CASSARDRPYGYTF. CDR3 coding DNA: TGCGCCAGCAGCGCCCGGGACAGGCCCTATGGCTACACCTTC.

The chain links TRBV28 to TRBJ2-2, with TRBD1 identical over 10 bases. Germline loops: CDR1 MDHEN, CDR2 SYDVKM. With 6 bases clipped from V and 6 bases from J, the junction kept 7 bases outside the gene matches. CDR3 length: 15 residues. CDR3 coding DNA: TGTGCCAGCAGGCGCGACAGGGGGCTCGCCGGGGAGCTGTTTTTT. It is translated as CASRRDRGLAGELFF.

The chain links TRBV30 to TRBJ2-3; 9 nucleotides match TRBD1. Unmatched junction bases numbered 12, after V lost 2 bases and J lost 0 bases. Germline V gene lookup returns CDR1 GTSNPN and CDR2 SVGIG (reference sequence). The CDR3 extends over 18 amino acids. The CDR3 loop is CAWSYTGTGFGSTDTQYF. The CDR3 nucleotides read TGTGCCTGGAGTTACACCGGGACAGGGTTCGGCAGCACAGATACGCAGTATTTT. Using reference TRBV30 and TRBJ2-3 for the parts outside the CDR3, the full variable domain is SQTIHQWPATLVQPVGSPLSLECTVEGTSNPNLYWYRQAAGRGLQLLFYSVGIGQISSEVPQNLSASRPQDRQFILSSKKLLLSDSGFYLCAWSYTGTGFGSTDTQYFGPGTRLTVL.

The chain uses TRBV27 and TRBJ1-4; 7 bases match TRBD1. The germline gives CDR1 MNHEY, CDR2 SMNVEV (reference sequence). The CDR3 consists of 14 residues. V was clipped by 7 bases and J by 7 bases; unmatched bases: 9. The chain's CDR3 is CASTKGARGEKLFF. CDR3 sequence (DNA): TGTGCCAGCACCAAGGGGGCGCGGGGTGAAAAACTGTTTTTT.

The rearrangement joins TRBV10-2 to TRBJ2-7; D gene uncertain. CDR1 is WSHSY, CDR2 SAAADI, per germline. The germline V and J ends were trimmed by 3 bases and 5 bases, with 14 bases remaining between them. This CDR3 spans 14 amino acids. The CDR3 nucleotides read TGCGCCAGCAGTGAAAGCCGGGTTTCCCACGAGCAGTACTTC. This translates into CASSESRVSHEQYF.

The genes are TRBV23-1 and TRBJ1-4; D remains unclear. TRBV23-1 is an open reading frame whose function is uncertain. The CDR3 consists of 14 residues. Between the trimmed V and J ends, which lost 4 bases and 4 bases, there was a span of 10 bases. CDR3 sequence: CASSRAPRNEKLFF. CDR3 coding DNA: TGCGCCAGCAGTCGGGCGCCTCGTAATGAAAAACTGTTTTTT.

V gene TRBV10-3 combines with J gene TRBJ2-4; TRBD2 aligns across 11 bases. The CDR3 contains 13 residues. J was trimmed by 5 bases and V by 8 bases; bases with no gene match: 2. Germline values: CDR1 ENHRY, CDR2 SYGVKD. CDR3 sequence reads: CAIGTSGQNIQYF. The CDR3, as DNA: TGTGCCATCGGGACTAGCGGACAAAACATTCAGTACTTC.

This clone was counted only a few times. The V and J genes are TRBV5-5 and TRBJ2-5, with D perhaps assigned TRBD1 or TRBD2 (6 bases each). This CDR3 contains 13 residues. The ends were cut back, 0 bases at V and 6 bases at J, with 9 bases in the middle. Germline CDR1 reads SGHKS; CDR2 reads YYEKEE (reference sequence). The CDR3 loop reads CASSLEGGKTQYF. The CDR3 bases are TGTGCCAGCAGCTTGGAAGGGGGGAAGACCCAGTACTTC. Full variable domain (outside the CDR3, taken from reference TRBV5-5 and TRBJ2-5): DAGVTQSPTHLIKTRGQQVTLRCSPISGHKSVSWYQQVLGQGPQFIFQYYEKEERGRGNFPDRFSARQFPNYSSELNVNALLLGDSALYLCASSLEGGKTQYFGPGTRLLVL.

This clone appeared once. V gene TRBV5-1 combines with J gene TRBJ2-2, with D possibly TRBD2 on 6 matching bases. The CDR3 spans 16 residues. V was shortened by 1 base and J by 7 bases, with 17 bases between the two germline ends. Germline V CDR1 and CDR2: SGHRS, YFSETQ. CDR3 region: CASSLQGTGVIGELFF. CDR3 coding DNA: TGCGCCAGCAGCTTGCAAGGGACGGGGGTGATCGGGGAGCTGTTTTTT.

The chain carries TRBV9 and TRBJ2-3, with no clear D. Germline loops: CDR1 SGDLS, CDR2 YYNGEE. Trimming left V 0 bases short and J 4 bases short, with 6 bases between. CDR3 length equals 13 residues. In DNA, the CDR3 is TGTGCCAGCAGCGTAGAGGGCCCAGATACGCAGTATTTT. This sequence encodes CASSVEGPDTQYF.

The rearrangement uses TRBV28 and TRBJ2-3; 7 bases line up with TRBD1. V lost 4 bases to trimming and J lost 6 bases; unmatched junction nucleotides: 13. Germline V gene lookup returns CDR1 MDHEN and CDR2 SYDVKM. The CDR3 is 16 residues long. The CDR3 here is CASSSLGTVRADTQYF. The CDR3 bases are TGTGCCAGCAGTTCCCTCGGGACAGTTCGCGCGGATACGCAGTATTTT.

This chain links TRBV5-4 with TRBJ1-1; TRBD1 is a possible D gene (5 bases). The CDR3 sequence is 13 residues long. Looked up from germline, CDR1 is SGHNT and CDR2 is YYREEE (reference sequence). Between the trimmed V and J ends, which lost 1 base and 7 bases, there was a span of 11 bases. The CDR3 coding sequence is TGTGCCAGCAGCTTGTCGGAGGGGTATGAAGCTTTCTTT. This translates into CASSLSEGYEAFF.

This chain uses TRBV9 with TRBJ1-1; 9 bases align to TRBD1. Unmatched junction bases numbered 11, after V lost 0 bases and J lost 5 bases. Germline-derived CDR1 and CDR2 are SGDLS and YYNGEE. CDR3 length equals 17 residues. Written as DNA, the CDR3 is TGTGCCAGCAGCGTAGCTTCTGTAGGGACAGGGAGTACTGAAGCTTTCTTT. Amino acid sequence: CASSVASVGTGSTEAFF.

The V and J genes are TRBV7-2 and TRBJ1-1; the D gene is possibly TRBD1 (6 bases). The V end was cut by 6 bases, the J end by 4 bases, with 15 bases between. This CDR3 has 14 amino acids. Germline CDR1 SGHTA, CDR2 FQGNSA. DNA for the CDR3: TGTGCCAGCAGTCCCGGGGGGGCCGCCACTGAAGCTTTCTTT. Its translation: CASSPGGAATEAFF.

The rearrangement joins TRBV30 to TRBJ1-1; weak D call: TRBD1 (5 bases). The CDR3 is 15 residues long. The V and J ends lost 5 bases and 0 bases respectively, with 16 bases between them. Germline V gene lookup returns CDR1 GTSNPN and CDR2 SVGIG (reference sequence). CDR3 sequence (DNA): TGTGCCTGGGAGGAAAAGGGGCGGGTGAACACTGAAGCTTTCTTT. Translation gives CAWEEKGRVNTEAFF.

CDR3 coding DNA: TGTGCCAGTTCCCAGGCGGTGAACACTGAAGCTTTCTTT. This encodes CASSQAVNTEAFF. V usage is TRBV5-4 and J usage is TRBJ1-1, with D unresolved. CDR3 length equals 13 residues. Germline-derived CDR1 and CDR2 are SGHNT and YYREEE (reference sequence). The V and J ends lost 8 bases and 0 bases respectively, with 11 bases between them.

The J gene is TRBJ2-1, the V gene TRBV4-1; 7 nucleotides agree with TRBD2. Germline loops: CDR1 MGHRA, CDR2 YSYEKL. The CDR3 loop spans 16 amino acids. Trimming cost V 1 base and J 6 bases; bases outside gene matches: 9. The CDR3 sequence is CASSQVGGRALNEQFF. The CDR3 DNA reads TGCGCCAGCAGCCAAGTGGGGGGGAGGGCCCTCAATGAGCAGTTCTTC.